This TCR beta chain was found in a study of radiation and T cells in renal cell carcinoma. As for time point: blood 2 weeks post-SBRT. The treatment here: 15 Gy SBRT to primary tumor, nephrectomy 4 weeks later. Germline loops: CDR1 MNHNY, CDR2 SVGAGI (reference sequence). CDR3 length: 11 residues. Trimming shortened V by 8 bases and J by 4 bases, and 8 bases separated the two germline ends. Clones were read by immunoSEQ multiplex PCR, and TCRdb kept only the in-frame ones, dropping some. The table records roughly 130,000 clones, around 89% of them present only once. The rearrangement uses TRBV6-6 and TRBJ1-1, with D hard to call. Here the sequenced sample was blood, taken from a patient whose treatment included radiotherapy and nephrectomy. The receptor comes from a woman between 65 and 79 years old with renal cell carcinoma. CDR3 amino acids: CASGLGTEAFF. The CDR3 DNA sequence: TGTGCCAGCGGATTGGGCACTGAAGCTTTCTTT.